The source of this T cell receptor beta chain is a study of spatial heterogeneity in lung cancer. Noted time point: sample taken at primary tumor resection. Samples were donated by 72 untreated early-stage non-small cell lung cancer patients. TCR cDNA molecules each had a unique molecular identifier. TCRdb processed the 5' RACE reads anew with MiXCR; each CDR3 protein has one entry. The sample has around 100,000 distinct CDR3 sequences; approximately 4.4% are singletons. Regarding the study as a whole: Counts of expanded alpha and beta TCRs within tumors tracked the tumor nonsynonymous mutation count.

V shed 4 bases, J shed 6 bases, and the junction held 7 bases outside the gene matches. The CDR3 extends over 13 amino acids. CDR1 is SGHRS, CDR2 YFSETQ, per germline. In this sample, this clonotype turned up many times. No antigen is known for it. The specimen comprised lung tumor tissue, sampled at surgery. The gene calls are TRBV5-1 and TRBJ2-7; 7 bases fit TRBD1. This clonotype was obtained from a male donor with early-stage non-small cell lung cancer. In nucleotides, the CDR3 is TGCGCCAGCAGCCCGGGACAGAGAGGCGAGCAGTACTTC. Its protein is CASSPGQRGEQYF.